This paragraph reports one TCR beta chain. These data come from a study of neurological immune-mediated disorders. Each TCR transcript was tagged with a 10-nucleotide random UMI during 5'RACE. TCRdb fed the 5' RACE reads into MiXCR, producing one record per CDR3 protein. The sample lists approximately 30,000 distinct CDR3 sequences; 6.6% were seen once. For the unsorted libraries, 2 million PBMCs stored at -80 C served as input. V gave up 5 bases and J gave up 1 base, with 14 bases separating them. From germline, CDR1 is MGHRA and CDR2 YSYEKL. The CDR3 loop spans 15 amino acids. The rearrangement uses TRBV4-1 and TRBJ1-1; D is uncertain. Specimen: PBMCs. The receptor's source is a woman aged 50 to 60 in good health. The CDR3 reads CASSKSLGSNTEAFF. As DNA, the CDR3 is TGCGCCAGCAGCAAATCACTCGGGTCGAACACTGAAGCTTTCTTT.